This is a list of T cell receptor beta chains from one sample in a study of blood T cell repertoires in COVID-19. This table comes from immunoSEQ multiplex PCR, and its TCRdb copy is limited to in-frame clones, with some not included. The sample carries approximately 120,000 clones, roughly 87% recorded once. The sequenced sample consisted of peripheral blood. The receptor set was obtained from a man older than 75 with active or convalescent COVID-19. CDR3s leave out the opening cysteine and the closing phenylalanine or tryptophan.

j_call cdr3_length v_call cdr3_aa
TRBJ2-2 13 TRBV6-6 ASSRTSLNTGELF
TRBJ2-3 12 TRBV7-2 ASRLAGYTDTQY
TRBJ2-2 13 TRBV9 ASSSRTGGTGELF
TRBJ1-5 11 TRBV24-1 ATSDADNQPQH
TRBJ1-1 10 TRBV5-1 ASSFGGAEAF
TRBJ2-5 13 TRBV6-5 ASSKGQGARETQY
TRBJ2-7 12 TRBV3-1/TRBV3-2 ASSQLAGEHEQY
TRBJ2-1 13 TRBV4-1 ASSQDVSSYNEQF
TRBJ2-7 12 TRBV9 ASSTGRGDLWQY
TRBJ1-5 13 TRBV5-4 ASSAGTGANQPQH
TRBJ1-1 11 TRBV6-1 ASSETVGTEAF
TRBJ2-7 10 TRBV28 ASTGQTYEQY
TRBJ2-7 11 TRBV5-5 ASRMTGGTYQY
TRBJ2-7 14 TRBV28 ASSSPWGTGTYEQY
TRBJ2-7 11 TRBV11-1 ASSYSRGWEQY
TRBJ1-2 14 TRBV11-2 ASSPVRGSGGYGYT
TRBJ1-2 11 TRBV6-5 ASRTGAWNGYT
TRBJ2-5 15 TRBV4-1 ASSHPTGEAQTETQY
TRBJ2-1 13 TRBV27 ASTRQGLIYNEQF
TRBJ1-1 14 TRBV5-1 ASSYRDRAMNTEAF
TRBJ1-1 14 TRBV5-5 ASSLFQGRMNTEAF
TRBJ2-2 13 TRBV4-2 ASSQGTSPTGELF
TRBJ2-2 15 TRBV19 ASSPRQYTGNTGELF